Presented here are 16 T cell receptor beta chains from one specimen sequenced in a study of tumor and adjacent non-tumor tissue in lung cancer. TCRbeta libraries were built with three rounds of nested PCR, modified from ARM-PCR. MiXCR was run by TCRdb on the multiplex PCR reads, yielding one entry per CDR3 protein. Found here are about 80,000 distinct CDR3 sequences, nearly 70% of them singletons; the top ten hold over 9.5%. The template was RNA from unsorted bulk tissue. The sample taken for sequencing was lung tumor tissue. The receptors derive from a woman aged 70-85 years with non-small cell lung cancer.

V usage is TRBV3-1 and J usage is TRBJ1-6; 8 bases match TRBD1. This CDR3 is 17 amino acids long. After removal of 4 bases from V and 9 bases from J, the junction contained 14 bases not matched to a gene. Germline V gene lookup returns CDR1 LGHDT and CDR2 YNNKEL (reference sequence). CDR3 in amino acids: CASSPHPTGDRGSPLHF. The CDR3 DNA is TGTGCCAGCAGCCCCCATCCGACCGGCGACAGGGGTTCACCCCTCCACTTT.

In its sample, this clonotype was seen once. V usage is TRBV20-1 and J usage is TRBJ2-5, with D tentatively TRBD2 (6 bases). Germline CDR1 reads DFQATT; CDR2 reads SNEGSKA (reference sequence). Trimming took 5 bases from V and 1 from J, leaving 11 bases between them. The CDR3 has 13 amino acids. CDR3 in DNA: TGCAGTGCTTCGATTAGCGGCCAAGAGACCCAGTACTTC. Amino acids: CSASISGQETQYF.

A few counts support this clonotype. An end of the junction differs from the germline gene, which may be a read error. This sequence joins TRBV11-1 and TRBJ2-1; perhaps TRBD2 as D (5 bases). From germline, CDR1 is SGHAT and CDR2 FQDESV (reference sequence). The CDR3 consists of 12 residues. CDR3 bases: TGTTCTAGTAGCTTACTAGGAACCACGCCACGGTTC. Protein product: CSSSLLGTTPRF.

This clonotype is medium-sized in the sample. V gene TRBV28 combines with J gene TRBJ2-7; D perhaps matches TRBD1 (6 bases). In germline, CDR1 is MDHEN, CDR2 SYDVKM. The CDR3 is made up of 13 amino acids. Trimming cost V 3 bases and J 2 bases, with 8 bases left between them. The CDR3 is CASSLDSTYEQYF. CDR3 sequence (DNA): TGTGCCAGCAGTTTGGACAGTACCTACGAGCAGTACTTC.

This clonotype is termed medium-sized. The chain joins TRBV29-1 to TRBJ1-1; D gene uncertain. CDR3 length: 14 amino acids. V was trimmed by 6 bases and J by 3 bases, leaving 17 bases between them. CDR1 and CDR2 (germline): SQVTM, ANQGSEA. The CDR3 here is CSVQRTRRDTEAFF. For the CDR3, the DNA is TGCAGCGTACAGAGGACCCGCCGGGACACTGAAGCTTTCTTT.

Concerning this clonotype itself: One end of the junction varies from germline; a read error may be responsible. CDR3 sequence (DNA): TGTAGCGTCTATCCAGATGGGACAGGAGAAAACACCATATATTTT. This gives the protein CSVYPDGTGENTIYF. The chain combines TRBV29-1 with TRBJ1-3; 8 nucleotides line up with TRBD1. Germline values: CDR1 SQVTM, CDR2 ANQGSEA. The CDR3 is 15 residues long.

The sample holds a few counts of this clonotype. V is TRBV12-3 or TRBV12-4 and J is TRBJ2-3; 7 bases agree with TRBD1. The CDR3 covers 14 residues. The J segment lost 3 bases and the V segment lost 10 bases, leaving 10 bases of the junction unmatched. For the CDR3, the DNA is TGTGCCACGACCCGAACAGGGGCGACAGATACGCAGTATTTT. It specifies CATTRTGATDTQYF.

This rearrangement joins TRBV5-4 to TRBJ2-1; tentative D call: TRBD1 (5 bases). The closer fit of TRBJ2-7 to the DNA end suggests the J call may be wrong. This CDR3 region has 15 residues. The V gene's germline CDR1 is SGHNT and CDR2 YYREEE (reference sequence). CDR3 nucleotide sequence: TGTGCCAGCAGCCCAAAAGACAGAGTTGGCAATGAGCAGTACTTC. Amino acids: CASSPKDRVGNEQYF.

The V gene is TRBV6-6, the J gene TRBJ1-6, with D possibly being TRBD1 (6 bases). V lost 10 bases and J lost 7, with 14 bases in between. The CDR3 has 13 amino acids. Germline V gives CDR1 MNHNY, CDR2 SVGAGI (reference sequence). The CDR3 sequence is CAILRDKNSPLHF. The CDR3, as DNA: TGTGCCATCCTCCGGGACAAAAATTCACCCCTCCACTTT.

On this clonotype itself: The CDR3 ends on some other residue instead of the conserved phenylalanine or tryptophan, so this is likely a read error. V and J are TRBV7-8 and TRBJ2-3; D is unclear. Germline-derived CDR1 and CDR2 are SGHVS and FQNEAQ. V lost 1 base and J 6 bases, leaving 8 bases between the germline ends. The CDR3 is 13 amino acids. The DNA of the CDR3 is TGTGCCAGCAGCTTAGAGTGGGGTGATACGCAGTATTCT. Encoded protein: CASSLEWGDTQYS.

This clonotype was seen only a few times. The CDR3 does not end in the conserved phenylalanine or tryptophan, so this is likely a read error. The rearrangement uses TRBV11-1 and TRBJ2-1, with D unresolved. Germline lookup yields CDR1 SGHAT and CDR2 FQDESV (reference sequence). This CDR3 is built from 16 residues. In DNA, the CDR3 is TGTGTCAGCAGCCTAGATATGGCGGAAGCCTACAATGAGCAGTTCTCC. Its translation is CVSSLDMAEAYNEQFS.

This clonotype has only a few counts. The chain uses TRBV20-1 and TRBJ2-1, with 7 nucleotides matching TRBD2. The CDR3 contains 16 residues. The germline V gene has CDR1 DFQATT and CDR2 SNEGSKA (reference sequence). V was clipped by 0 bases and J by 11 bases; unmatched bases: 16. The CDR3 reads CSARDLEAGLTIKQFF. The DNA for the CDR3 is TGCAGTGCTAGAGATTTAGAAGCGGGGCTAACAATCAAGCAGTTCTTC.

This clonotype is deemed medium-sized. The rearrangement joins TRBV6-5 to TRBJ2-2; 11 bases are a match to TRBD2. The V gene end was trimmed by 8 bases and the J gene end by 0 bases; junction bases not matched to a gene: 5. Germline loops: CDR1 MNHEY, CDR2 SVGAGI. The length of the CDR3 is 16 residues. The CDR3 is CASGLAGGPNTGELFF. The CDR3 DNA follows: TGTGCCAGCGGTTTAGCGGGAGGGCCGAACACCGGGGAGCTGTTTTTT.

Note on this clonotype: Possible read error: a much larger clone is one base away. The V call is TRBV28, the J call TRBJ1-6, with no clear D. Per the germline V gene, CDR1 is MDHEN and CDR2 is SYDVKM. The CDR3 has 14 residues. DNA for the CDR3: TGTGCCGGCAGCGAAAACCAGAATAATTCACCCCTCCACTTT. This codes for CAGSENQNNSPLHF.

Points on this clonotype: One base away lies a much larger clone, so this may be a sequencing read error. The DNA for the CDR3 is TGCAGTGCTAGAGCCGGGAGAGGGTTCGACGAGCAGTACTTC. Encoded protein: CSARAGRGFDEQYF. The J gene is TRBJ2-7, the V gene TRBV20-1; D might be TRBD2 (6 bases). The CDR3 length is 14 residues. Germline CDR1 is DFQATT and CDR2 is SNEGSKA (reference sequence). V was pared by 1 base and J by 5 bases, with 15 bases between.

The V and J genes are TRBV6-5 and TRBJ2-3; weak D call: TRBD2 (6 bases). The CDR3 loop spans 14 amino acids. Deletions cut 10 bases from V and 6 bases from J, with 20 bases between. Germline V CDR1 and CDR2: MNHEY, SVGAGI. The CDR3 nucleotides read TGTGCCAACAATTACTCGACGGGGGAGGATACGCAGTATTTT. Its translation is CANNYSTGEDTQYF.